This T cell receptor (beta chain) was retrieved from a study of shared clonotypes between healthy human individuals (dated by TCRdb to 2018 to 2021). The study in broad terms: The cohort comprised a couple of women and a few men aged 18 to 49 years. Each donor's leukapheresis produced roughly between roughly 0.85 and 9.5 billion PBMCs. For each donor, CD4 naive and CD4 memory were each run on three plates, CD8 naive on two plates, and CD8 memory on one plate. Different laboratories and diverse techniques were used to prepare libraries and sequence TCR repertoires, to increase sequencing depth and limit assay-specific biases. The study deeply sequenced blood TCR repertoires of about 5 healthy adults to estimate repertoire size and the extent of clonotype sharing between individuals. Study-wide conclusions, independent of this receptor: Sampling was limited to blood, and TCR repertoires in tissue likely differ from TCR repertoires in blood. Because the study included a small number of donors, the genetic and exposure-history diversity represented was limited. Sharing across several donors was observed for about 5% of naive CD4, 3.5% of naive CD8, about 2.3% of memory CD4, and over 0.3% of memory CD8 clonotypes. Naive subsets generally had larger estimated clonotype richness than memory subsets did. Rarefaction of sorted-subset datasets indicated incomplete sequencing despite the large sequencing depth. Pairwise subsampling led to the expectation that sequencing depth would affect the degree of clonotype sharing among donors. Clonotypes shared by all four sorted-subset donors showed higher generation probabilities than non-shared clonotypes.

Donors were healthy HIV-negative adults with no recently reported acute infections or vaccinations. Every donor was a Caucasian adult living in Nashville, Tennessee, USA. CD4+ T cells were enriched through magnetic negative selection, after which naive cells were positively selected on CD45RA and the remaining negative fraction served as the memory subset. Blood was collected by leukapheresis, and PBMCs were isolated by Ficoll-Histopaque density gradient centrifugation and then cryopreserved in liquid nitrogen vapor phase. Analytical flow cytometry was used to check the purity and quantity of every magnetically sorted T cell population. From each sorted fraction, genomic DNA was isolated and quantified by UV absorbance on a Nanodrop 2000c. Comment on this clone: Its antigen is not yet known. Base qualities were left out, and no much larger clone turns up one base away.

According to the germline V gene (reference sequence), CDR1 reads MNHEY and CDR2 reads SMNVEV. The CDR3 contains 14 residues, cysteine and phenylalanine counted. This entry keeps only the CDR3 DNA: 42 bases, framed from base 1. A distance of 12 bases separates the germline ends of V and J, which lose 6 bases and 2 bases respectively. TCR CDR3 regions were amplified from genomic DNA by multiplex PCR using the deep immunoSEQ assay. Extracted genomic DNA from each cell subset was spread evenly across all wells of several immunoSEQ 96-well plates, with each plate serving as a replicate. For sorted subsets, around 200 ng genomic DNA, equal to 30,000 or so T cell genomes, was loaded into each replicate PCR. The purified libraries were quantified using a Qubit 3.0 fluorometer, sized with a Bioanalyzer 2100, and then quantified again using the KAPA Library Quantification kit. Every immunoSEQ 96-well plate was sequenced on a dedicated single-read 150-cycle Illumina NextSeq 550 flow cell. Concerning the study's data processing: Because only junctional sequences without quality scores were contained in the immunoSEQ output, filtering matching that applied to full-length reads could not be performed. Sequences were annotated with PyIR, a Python wrapper for IgBLAST v1.9, using IMGT germline references to assign V/J genes and CDR3. Any read was removed if the V/J assignment was weak (E-value above 1e-6), the CDR3 was missing, or the read contained stop codons, out-of-frame junctions, or ambiguous translated residues. V3J clonotypes were defined by identical inferred V gene, J gene, and CDR3 amino acid sequence. To compute the percentage overlap between repertoires, the number of shared unique clonotypes was divided by the size of the smaller repertoire. Repertoire richness was assessed with RTK rarefaction, the Chao1 estimator, and Recon v2.1 estimates of unobserved clonotypes. Generation probabilities for all TCRbeta clonotypes obtained by the gDNA method from four donors were computed using OLGA. Not all clones reach the TCRdb copy of this immuneACCESS table, which keeps in-frame sequences only. Checked studies attribute under half of the gap to unresolved V genes and leave the rest unexplained. That table supplies the V and J calls and clone size; D and trimming were determined from the DNA. Counted in this sample were 2 million to 2.5 million clones; around 95% of them appeared once. The ten largest clones add up to around 0.13% of the sample.

The chain is assembled from TRBV27 and TRBJ2-3, with TRBD2 as a weak D call on 6 bases. Sample: naive CD4+ T cells sorted from blood. The cell subset or site label, as the study defines it: CD45RA+ positively selected. The receptor was derived from a man younger than 35 in good health. This receptor has the CDR3 CASSIGRPTDTQYF. The sequenced DNA is TGTGCCAGCAGCATCGGGAGACCCACAGATACGCAGTATTTT.